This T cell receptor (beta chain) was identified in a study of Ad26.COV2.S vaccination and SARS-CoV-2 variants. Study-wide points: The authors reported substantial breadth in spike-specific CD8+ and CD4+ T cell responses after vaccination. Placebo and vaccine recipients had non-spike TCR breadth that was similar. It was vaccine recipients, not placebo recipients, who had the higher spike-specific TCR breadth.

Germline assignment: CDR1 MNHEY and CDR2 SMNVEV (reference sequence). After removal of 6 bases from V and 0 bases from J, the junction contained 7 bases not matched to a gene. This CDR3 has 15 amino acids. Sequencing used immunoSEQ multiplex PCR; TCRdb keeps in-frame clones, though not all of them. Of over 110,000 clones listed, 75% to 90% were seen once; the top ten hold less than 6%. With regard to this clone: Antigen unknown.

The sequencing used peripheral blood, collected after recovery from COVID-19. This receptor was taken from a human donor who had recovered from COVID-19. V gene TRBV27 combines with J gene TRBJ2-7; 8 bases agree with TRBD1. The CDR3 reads CASRAQGAGSYEQYF. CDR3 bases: TGTGCCAGCAGGGCCCAGGGGGCGGGCTCCTACGAGCAGTACTTC.